Listed below are T cell receptor beta chains from one sample, sequenced in a study of T cells in Graves' hyperthyroidism and ophthalmopathy. MiXCR, applied by TCRdb to the multiplex PCR reads, yields one record per CDR3 protein. The repertoire holds under 300,000 distinct CDR3 sequences, with roughly 13% as singletons. The sample taken for sequencing was blood. These receptor sequences come from a woman in her thirties or forties with Graves' hyperthyroidism. The CDR3 runs from the conserved cysteine through the conserved F or W. Each record gives: J gene, V gene, D gene, clone size, CDR3 protein, CDR3 DNA. A D gene is named only where the DNA matches it firmly. Only part of the rows carry a size: once, few, many, or a class if the clone is expanded.

>TRBJ1-2|TRBV28|.|many
CASSFGGTLYGYTF
TGTGCCAGCAGTTTTGGAGGGACTCTCTACGGCTACACCTTC
>TRBJ2-7|TRBV20-1|TRBD1|.
CSARRDSYEQYF
TGCAGTGCTAGAAGGGACAGTTACGAGCAGTACTTC
>TRBJ2-3|TRBV11-2|TRBD2|many
CASNRLAGSDTQYF
TGTGCCAGCAACCGACTAGCGGGATCAGATACGCAGTATTTT
>TRBJ2-3|TRBV9|.|.
CASSTSFDMGTDTQYF
TGTGCCAGCAGCACCTCGTTTGACATGGGCACAGATACGCAGTATTTT
>TRBJ2-1|TRBV6-1|.|.
CASSLWGTAYNEQFF
TGTGCCAGCAGCCTCTGGGGCACGGCCTACAATGAGCAGTTCTTC
>TRBJ2-1|TRBV7-8|.|few
CASSPIYIRSGLEQFF
TGTGCCAGCAGCCCGATATATATAAGGTCGGGGCTTGAGCAGTTCTTC
>TRBJ1-2|TRBV19|.|few
CASSIEAGNYGYTF
TGTGCCAGTAGTATAGAGGCAGGGAACTATGGCTACACCTTC
>TRBJ1-1|TRBV5-1|TRBD1|many
CASSLGTGRCCAEAFF
TGCGCCAGCAGCTTGGGGACAGGGCGATGTTGCGCTGAAGCTTTCTTT
>TRBJ2-2|TRBV28|.|many
CASKISAGNTGELFF
TGTGCCAGCAAGATATCAGCAGGAAACACCGGGGAGCTGTTTTTT
>TRBJ2-1|TRBV28|TRBD2|many
CASRAGGPYNEQFF
TGTGCCAGCAGAGCGGGAGGGCCATACAATGAGCAGTTCTTC